This TCR beta chain was observed in a study of cytomegalovirus exposure and HLA in healthy donors. Study-wide findings and caveats: Through in vitro validation, three CMV-associated chains were shown to be specific for CMV antigens.

This clone was seen many times. What it binds is unknown. Trimming cost V 6 bases and J 7 bases; bases outside gene matches: 6. Germline CDR1 is MNHNS and CDR2 is SASEGT. The CDR3 covers 13 residues. Sequencing was performed with immunoSEQ multiplex PCR; in TCRdb, only in-frame clones are kept and a portion is missing. The data contain some 70,000 clones, 70% to 90% of them seen just once; the ten biggest clones take up less than 3%. The V call is TRBV6-1, the J call TRBJ1-5, with 7 bases matching TRBD1. The sequencing sample was made of PBMCs. The sequence came from a young man in good health and CMV-seronegative. This CDR3 reads CASRETGKQPQHF. CDR3 bases: TGTGCCAGCAGAGAGACAGGGAAACAGCCCCAGCATTTT.